What follows are 16 T cell receptor beta chains derived from one specimen sequenced in a study of cytomegalovirus exposure and HLA in healthy donors. Generated by immunoSEQ multiplex PCR, the TCRdb table keeps only in-frame clones and is missing some. Among 150,000 to 200,000 clones listed, 85% to 90% were seen once. Source material: PBMCs. The receptors shown here come from a man aged 18 to 30 in good health and CMV-seronegative.

The rearrangement links TRBV4-3 to TRBJ2-1, with 8 bases fitting TRBD1. CDR3 length: 15 amino acids. Germline CDR1 LGHNA, CDR2 YSLEER. V gave up 3 bases and J gave up 7 bases; unmatched junction bases: 8. DNA of the CDR3: TGCGCCAGCAGCCATTATTTCACAGGGGGGAATGAGCAGTTCTTC. This codes for CASSHYFTGGNEQFF.

This chain connects TRBV6-5 to TRBJ1-1, with D uncertain. This CDR3 is built from 14 residues. With 2 bases removed from V and 1 base from J, the gap between germline ends came to 8 bases. Germline V gene sequence: CDR1 MNHEY, CDR2 SVGAGI. The CDR3 DNA sequence: TGTGCCAGCAGTTACATGGGAGAGAACACTGAAGCTTTCTTT. Translated, it gives CASSYMGENTEAFF.

The chain recombines TRBV7-9 with TRBJ2-2, with 8 positions matching TRBD2. V gave up 5 bases and J gave up 5 bases; unmatched junction bases: 7. Germline V CDR1 and CDR2: SEHNR, FQNEAQ (reference sequence). The CDR3 spans 15 residues. The CDR3 here is CASSQSGSVTGELFF. The CDR3 DNA follows: TGTGCCAGCAGCCAAAGCGGGAGTGTTACCGGGGAGCTGTTTTTT. Full variable domain (rest looked up from reference TRBV7-9 and TRBJ2-2): DTGVSQNPRHKITKRGQNVTFRCDPISEHNRLYWYRQTLGQGPEFLTYFQNEAQLEKSRLLSDRFSAERPKGSFSTLEIQRTEQGDSAMYLCASSQSGSVTGELFFGEGSRLTVL.

V gene TRBV5-1 combines with J gene TRBJ2-2; TRBD1 agrees at 7 bases. V lost 0 bases to trimming and J lost 4 bases; unmatched junction nucleotides: 3. This CDR3 is built from 15 residues. Per germline, CDR1 SGHRS and CDR2 YFSETQ. CDR3 in DNA: TGCGCCAGCAGCTTGGAGACAGGGCCCACCGGGGAGCTGTTTTTT. Translating gives CASSLETGPTGELFF.

The chain carries TRBV2 and TRBJ1-4; 8 bases are shared with TRBD1. With V trimmed by 6 bases and J by 7 bases, 7 bases remained unmatched. The CDR3 is made up of 14 amino acids. The germline gives CDR1 SNHLY, CDR2 FYNNEI. CDR3 residues: CASRRDRGPEKLFF. The CDR3 DNA sequence: TGTGCCAGCAGGCGAGACAGGGGACCTGAAAAACTGTTTTTT.

The CDR3 DNA reads TGTGCCAGCAGCGCGACAGGAAGGACTGAAGCTTTCTTT. This encodes CASSATGRTEAFF. The chain has TRBV5-4 and TRBJ1-1, with D possibly matching TRBD1 (6 bases). Germline V CDR1 and CDR2: SGHNT, YYREEE (reference sequence). V was trimmed by 4 bases and J by 5 bases, leaving 12 bases between them. This CDR3 contains 13 residues.

The CDR3 region has the DNA TGTGCCAGTACGCTCGATGGGGACTTTAAATACAATGAGCAGTTCTTC. Its protein is CASTLDGDFKYNEQFF. The chain employs TRBV19 and TRBJ2-1; D may be TRBD2 (6 bases). CDR1 and CDR2 (germline): LNHDA, SQIVND (reference sequence). V was shortened by 7 bases and J by 4 bases, with 20 bases between the two germline ends. The CDR3 totals 16 residues.

The chain is built from TRBV5-4 and TRBJ1-4, with D perhaps TRBD1 (5 bases). The length of the CDR3 is 14 residues. V was cut by 4 bases and J by 7 bases, with 14 bases left in between. In germline, CDR1 is SGHNT, CDR2 YYREEE (reference sequence). The CDR3, as DNA: TGTGCCAGCAGCCCAGCCGGGGGGAGTGAAAAACTGTTTTTT. Translation gives CASSPAGGSEKLFF. Variable domain in full (rest from reference TRBV5-4 and TRBJ1-4): ETGVTQSPTHLIKTRGQQVTLRCSSQSGHNTVSWYQQALGQGPQFIFQYYREEENGRGNFPPRFSGLQFPNYSSELNVNALELDDSALYLCASSPAGGSEKLFFGSGTQLSVL.

The rearrangement uses TRBV5-5 and TRBJ2-5; D not certain. The CDR3 extends over 14 amino acids. Trimming shortened V by 1 base and J by 5 bases, and 12 bases separated the two germline ends. The V gene's germline CDR1 is SGHKS and CDR2 YYEKEE (reference sequence). DNA for the CDR3: TGTGCCAGCAGCTTGTCTGGAGTTACGGAGACCCAGTACTTC. It is translated as CASSLSGVTETQYF.

J is TRBJ1-1 and V is TRBV30; D might be TRBD1 (5 bases). Germline CDR1 is GTSNPN and CDR2 is SVGIG (reference sequence). The CDR3 covers 12 residues. The V end was cut by 1 base, the J end by 7 bases, with 10 bases between. This CDR3 is CAWSEGPGEAFF. The CDR3 DNA reads as TGTGCCTGGAGTGAGGGGCCGGGTGAAGCTTTCTTT.

This rearrangement joins TRBV5-1 to TRBJ1-5; D is unclear. There are 15 residues in the CDR3. V lost 0 bases and J 2 bases, leaving 9 bases between the germline ends. Per the germline V gene, CDR1 is SGHRS and CDR2 is YFSETQ. The CDR3 loop reads CASSLVTGGNQPQHF. For the CDR3, the DNA is TGCGCCAGCAGCTTGGTCACCGGGGGCAATCAGCCCCAGCATTTT.

This clone was picked up one time. The rearrangement links TRBV2 to TRBJ2-2, with 10 bases matching TRBD1. Germline CDR1 SNHLY, CDR2 FYNNEI. The trim removed 2 bases at V and 6 bases at J, leaving 9 bases unmatched. The CDR3 spans 17 residues. The DNA for the CDR3 is TGTGCCAGCAGTGAATCGACAGGGGGCTTGAAGGCCGGGGAGCTGTTTTTT. Encoded protein: CASSESTGGLKAGELFF.

The chain carries TRBV6-5 and TRBJ2-7, with 11 bases lining up with TRBD2. CDR1 is MNHEY, CDR2 SVGAGI, per germline. Losses at the gene ends were 5 bases for V and 9 bases for J; bases not matched to a gene: 12. CDR3 size: 15 residues. Here the CDR3 DNA reads TGTGCCAGCAGTCAAGAGCGACTAGCGGGGCCTAGGCAGTACTTC. Translated, it gives CASSQERLAGPRQYF.

V is TRBV30 and J is TRBJ1-6; D gene unclear. There are 14 residues in the CDR3. The germline gives CDR1 GTSNPN, CDR2 SVGIG (reference sequence). Trimming pared 7 bases from V and 2 bases from J, leaving 12 bases between. As DNA, the CDR3 is TGTGCCTCCACAACAGTCACCTATAATTCACCCCTCCACTTT. It encodes CASTTVTYNSPLHF.

The chain employs TRBV6-6 and TRBJ1-1, with D unclear. Per germline, CDR1 MNHNY and CDR2 SVGAGI (reference sequence). V lost 3 bases, J lost 4 bases, and 6 bases lay in between. CDR3 size: 12 residues. The CDR3 region is CASSYSITEAFF. The CDR3 nucleotides are TGTGCCAGCAGTTATAGCATCACTGAAGCTTTCTTT.

The rearrangement uses TRBV9 and TRBJ2-2; 8 nucleotides align to TRBD2. The length of the CDR3 is 16 residues. Trimming removed 0 bases from V and 4 bases from J; junction bases left unmatched: 5. Germline V CDR1 and CDR2: SGDLS, YYNGEE. DNA of the CDR3: TGTGCCAGCAGCGTAGATGTCGGGAGGGCCACCGGGGAGCTGTTTTTT. Protein: CASSVDVGRATGELFF.